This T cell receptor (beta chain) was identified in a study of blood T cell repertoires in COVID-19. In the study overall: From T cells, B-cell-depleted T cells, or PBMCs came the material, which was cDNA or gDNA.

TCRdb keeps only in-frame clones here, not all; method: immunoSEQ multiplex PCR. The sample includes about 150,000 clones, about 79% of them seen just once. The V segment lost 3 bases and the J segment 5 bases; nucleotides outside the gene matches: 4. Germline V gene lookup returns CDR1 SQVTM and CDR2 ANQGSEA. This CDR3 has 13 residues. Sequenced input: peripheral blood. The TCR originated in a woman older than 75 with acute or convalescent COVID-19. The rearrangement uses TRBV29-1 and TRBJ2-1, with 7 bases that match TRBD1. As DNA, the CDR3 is TGCAGCGTTGAGGGGACAGCTAACAATGAGCAGTTCTTC. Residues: CSVEGTANNEQFF.